This TCR beta chain originates from a study of blood T cell repertoires in COVID-19. Study-level information: Specimens from acute and convalescent COVID-19 originated in the United States, Italy and Spain.

Repertoires were generated with immunoSEQ multiplex PCR, while TCRdb's copy carries only in-frame clones and drops some. The sample contains about 320,000 clones, roughly nine tenths of which appear only once. Germline V gene lookup returns CDR1 DFQATT and CDR2 SNEGSKA (reference sequence). This CDR3 comprises 16 residues. V trimming: 3 bases; J trimming: 4 bases; junction bases outside the gene matches: 8. The cohort comprised adults aged 18 to 89 years residing in about two dozen US areas. The sequenced material came from PBMCs or T cells enriched from blood (not recorded which). The receptor comes from a man in his sixties who had recovered from COVID-19. V usage is TRBV20-1 and J usage is TRBJ2-3; 12 bases fit TRBD1. The CDR3 DNA follows: TGCAGTGCTAGTTCCGTAGGGACAGGGGGCCCAGATACGCAGTATTTT. Its translation is CSASSVGTGGPDTQYF.